The 29 T cell receptor beta chains below all came from one sample that was sequenced in a study of neurological immune-mediated disorders. TCRdb itself ran the 5' RACE reads through MiXCR, one entry per CDR3 protein. The sample has tens of thousands of distinct CDR3 sequences, around 3.5% seen once; the top ten hold less than 3.5%. The sequenced sample was PBMCs. These TCRs come from a woman aged 45-65 years with multiple sclerosis.

This clonotype was seen ten or more times. This chain connects TRBV5-1 to TRBJ2-7; D uncertain. CDR3 length equals 13 residues. Trimming removed 4 bases from V and 0 bases from J, with 8 bases in between. Germline values: CDR1 SGHRS, CDR2 YFSETQ. This CDR3 reads CASSEGRSYEQYF. CDR3 sequence (DNA): TGCGCCAGCAGCGAAGGCCGCTCCTACGAGCAGTACTTC. Full variable domain (missing parts from reference TRBV5-1 and TRBJ2-7): KAGVTQTPRYLIKTRGQQVTLSCSPISGHRSVSWYQQTPGQGLQFLFEYFSETQRNKGNFPGRFSGRQFSNSRSEMNVSTLELGDSALYLCASSEGRSYEQYFGPGTRLTVT.

This clonotype was observed at least ten times. The chain has TRBV12-3 or TRBV12-4 and TRBJ1-1; D unresolved. CDR3 length equals 15 residues. The germline V and J ends were trimmed by 5 bases and 0 bases, with 13 bases remaining between them. Here the CDR3 DNA reads TGTGCCAGCAGTCCGGAGGGTGCCATGAACACTGAAGCTTTCTTT. Protein: CASSPEGAMNTEAFF.

Many counts were recorded for this clonotype. The chain joins TRBV20-1 to TRBJ1-5; D might be TRBD1 (5 bases). This CDR3 comprises 13 residues. The V gene's germline CDR1 is DFQATT and CDR2 SNEGSKA (reference sequence). Trimming took off 6 bases at V and 2 bases at J, with 11 bases between the two ends. The CDR3, as DNA: TGCAGTGCAAAGGGACGGGGCAATCAGCCCCAGCATTTT. It is translated as CSAKGRGNQPQHF.

This clonotype came up many times. V gene TRBV6-5 combines with J gene TRBJ1-3, with TRBD1 matching 7 bases. Germline values: CDR1 MNHEY, CDR2 SVGAGI. The J segment lost 2 bases and the V segment lost 0 bases, leaving 4 bases of the junction unmatched. The CDR3 is 16 residues long. CDR3 bases: TGTGCCAGCAGTTACTCCAGGGGGTTGCCTGGAAACACCATATATTTT. Translation: CASSYSRGLPGNTIYF.

This clonotype was detected many times. The rearrangement joins TRBV5-6 to TRBJ2-7; TRBD2 is a possible D gene (5 bases). V gave up 0 bases and J gave up 2 bases, with 9 bases separating them. The CDR3 length is 14 residues. Germline V gene sequence: CDR1 SGHDT, CDR2 YYEEEE. The CDR3 loop is CASSLGSGPYEQYF. The CDR3 DNA reads TGTGCCAGCAGCTTGGGAAGCGGACCCTACGAGCAGTACTTC.

This clonotype was found many times. This chain joins TRBV20-1 and TRBJ2-4; D gene ambiguous. CDR3 length: 15 residues. Germline-derived CDR1 and CDR2 are DFQATT and SNEGSKA (reference sequence). V was trimmed by 5 bases and J by 0 bases, leaving 14 bases between them. The CDR3 region is CSAPSPTLAKNIQYF. The CDR3 region has the DNA TGCAGTGCTCCGTCCCCCACATTAGCCAAAAACATTCAGTACTTC.

This clonotype was seen many times. The CDR3 bases are TGTGCCAGCAGCCCCCATCTAGGGACTGCCCGCTACAATGAGCAGTTCTTC. It specifies CASSPHLGTARYNEQFF. The V and J genes are TRBV7-9 and TRBJ2-1; tentative D call: TRBD2 (6 bases). The germline V gene encodes CDR1 SEHNR and CDR2 FQNEAQ (reference sequence). The germline V and J ends were trimmed by 5 bases and 3 bases, with 20 bases remaining between them. The CDR3 is 17 amino acids.

This clonotype occurred many times. This chain links TRBV6-5 with TRBJ1-2; possible D gene TRBD1, 5 bases. CDR1 is MNHEY, CDR2 SVGAGI, per germline. The CDR3 has 15 amino acids. V was pared by 2 bases and J by 4 bases, with 14 bases between. The CDR3 protein is CASSYPYQGSYGYTF. Here the CDR3 DNA reads TGTGCCAGCAGTTACCCATACCAGGGCAGCTATGGCTACACCTTC.

This clonotype was detected many times. DNA of the CDR3: TGTGCCAGCAGTTTTCACAGGGGAGGGACTGAAGCTTTCTTT. Amino acid sequence: CASSFHRGGTEAFF. This chain links TRBV12-3 or TRBV12-4 with TRBJ1-1, with 7 bases fitting TRBD1. The J segment lost 5 bases and the V segment lost 3 bases, leaving 6 bases of the junction unmatched. The CDR3 runs 14 residues.

This clonotype has a count of ten or more. This rearrangement joins TRBV18 to TRBJ1-2; a weak D match, TRBD1 (5 bases). This CDR3 has 13 amino acids. Germline loops: CDR1 KGHSH, CDR2 LQKENI. Trimming removed 3 bases at V and 10 bases at J, with 15 bases between. DNA for the CDR3: TGTGCCAGCTCACCCCGATCGGGGGAAGCCTACACCTTC. Translating gives CASSPRSGEAYTF.

At least ten counts were recorded for this clonotype. This rearrangement joins TRBV27 to TRBJ1-1, with D possibly being TRBD1 (5 bases). Germline loops: CDR1 MNHEY, CDR2 SMNVEV (reference sequence). V lost 3 bases to trimming and J lost 4 bases, with 15 bases between them. The CDR3 is made up of 15 amino acids. The CDR3: CASSFGGRGTTEAFF. CDR3 DNA sequence: TGTGCCAGCAGTTTTGGGGGAAGAGGAACCACTGAAGCTTTCTTT.

Ten or more counts support this clonotype. The gene calls are TRBV7-9 and TRBJ1-1; D is ambiguous. The CDR3 extends over 14 amino acids. Germline CDR1 SEHNR, CDR2 FQNEAQ (reference sequence). The ends were cut back, 0 bases at V and 5 bases at J, with 10 bases in the middle. CDR3 nucleotides: TGTGCCAGCAGCTTAGCCGGGGTAGGAACTGAAGCTTTCTTT. Translated: CASSLAGVGTEAFF.

This clonotype was recorded at least ten times. The gene calls are TRBV2 and TRBJ2-7, with D perhaps given as TRBD1 or TRBD2 (6 bases each). The V and J ends lost 5 bases and 2 bases respectively, with 10 bases between them. CDR3 length: 13 residues. CDR1 is SNHLY, CDR2 FYNNEI, per germline. The CDR3 DNA reads as TGTGCCAGCAGTTTTGGGGGGCCCTACGAGCAGTACTTC. As protein: CASSFGGPYEQYF.

V and J are TRBV15 and TRBJ2-1, with 9 nucleotides matching TRBD2. Per the germline V gene, CDR1 is LNHNV and CDR2 is YYDKDF (reference sequence). V gave up 5 bases and J gave up 6 bases; unmatched junction bases: 8. The CDR3 covers 15 residues. The CDR3 here is CATSLPRTSVNEQFF. The CDR3 nucleotides read TGTGCCACCAGCCTACCCCGGACTAGCGTCAATGAGCAGTTCTTC.

This clonotype was detected ten times or more. The CDR3 spells CGEVRGEGTQYF. Here the CDR3 DNA reads TGCGGGGAGGTGCGGGGAGAAGGAACCCAGTACTTC. This chain joins TRBV20-1 and TRBJ2-5; the D gene is possibly TRBD2 (6 bases). There are 12 residues in the CDR3. Looked up from germline, CDR1 is DFQATT and CDR2 is SNEGSKA (reference sequence).

The gene calls are TRBV5-1 and TRBJ2-5; 9 bases are shared with TRBD2. V trimming: 0 bases; J trimming: 5 bases; junction bases outside the gene matches: 5. The CDR3 consists of 15 residues. Germline loops: CDR1 SGHRS, CDR2 YFSETQ. The CDR3 DNA follows: TGCGCCAGCAGCTTGGTAGCGGGGGTTCCGGAGACCCAGTACTTC. It encodes CASSLVAGVPETQYF.

This clonotype showed up many times. The gene calls are TRBV4-3 and TRBJ1-2, with D possibly being TRBD1 (6 bases). Per the germline V gene, CDR1 is LGHNA and CDR2 is YSLEER. The CDR3 runs 16 residues. Deletions cut 0 bases from V and 3 bases from J, with 14 bases between. CDR3 sequence: CASSQEAGARDYGYTF. The CDR3 nucleotides read TGCGCCAGCAGCCAAGAGGCAGGGGCGCGGGACTATGGCTACACCTTC.

The table lists this clonotype with many counts. V gene TRBV7-2 combines with J gene TRBJ2-5; 12 bases match TRBD2. J was trimmed by 1 base and V by 0 bases; bases with no gene match: 3. This CDR3 is built from 17 residues. From germline, CDR1 is SGHTA and CDR2 FQGNSA. CDR3 in amino acids: CASSLALTSGGQETQYF. CDR3 DNA sequence: TGTGCCAGCAGCTTAGCGTTGACTAGCGGGGGCCAAGAGACCCAGTACTTC.

This clonotype was counted only a few times. The V call is TRBV12-3 or TRBV12-4, the J call TRBJ2-7; no reliable D call. There are 13 residues in the CDR3. The germline V and J ends were trimmed by 6 bases and 3 bases, with 12 bases remaining between them. The CDR3 spells CASSSGGIYEQYF. CDR3 DNA sequence: TGTGCCAGCAGCTCCGGCGGAATCTACGAGCAGTACTTC.

About this clonotype itself: Being one base from a much bigger clone, this may be a read error. The rearrangement links TRBV6-2 or TRBV6-3 to TRBJ1-2; maybe TRBD1 (5 bases). This CDR3 has 15 residues. The germline V gene has CDR1 MNHEY and CDR2 SVGEGT. For the CDR3, the DNA is TGTGCCAGCAGCCGAGGGACCGGTCGTGTCTATGGCTACTCCTTC. Translating gives CASSRGTGRVYGYSF.

This clonotype appeared a few times. The chain joins TRBV5-1 to TRBJ2-1; TRBD2 matches 11 bases. The CDR3 extends over 18 amino acids. The trim removed 0 bases at V and 5 bases at J, leaving 10 bases unmatched. The germline V gene encodes CDR1 SGHRS and CDR2 YFSETQ. The CDR3 DNA is TGCGCCAGCAGCTTGGGGGATCCACCTAGCGGGGGGCACAATGAGCAGTTCTTC. Translation gives CASSLGDPPSGGHNEQFF.

This clonotype was seen at least ten times. The V call is TRBV20-1, the J call TRBJ1-6, with D perhaps TRBD1 (5 bases). V shed 1 base and J shed 0 bases, with 10 bases lying between them. Germline V gene lookup returns CDR1 DFQATT and CDR2 SNEGSKA (reference sequence). This CDR3 region has 16 residues. The CDR3 coding sequence is TGCAGTGCTAGAGCGGGGGGAAGCTCCTATAATTCACCCCTCCACTTT. It is translated as CSARAGGSSYNSPLHF.

This clonotype came up many times. V and J are TRBV12-3 or TRBV12-4 and TRBJ2-5, with D hard to call. The V gene lost 8 bases and the J gene lost 7 bases, with 14 bases spanning the gap. This CDR3 contains 12 residues. CDR3 protein: CASSNSRRTQYF. The DNA for the CDR3 is TGTGCCAGCTCAAACTCCAGACGGACCCAGTACTTC.

This clonotype was found many times. This chain joins TRBV3-1 and TRBJ1-6; tentative D call: TRBD1 (5 bases). Germline-derived CDR1 and CDR2 are LGHDT and YNNKEL (reference sequence). The CDR3 has 14 residues. Trimming removed 1 base at V and 9 bases at J, with 10 bases between. The CDR3 DNA reads TGTGCCAGCAGCCAAGGACAGCTTCTTTCACCCCTCCACTTT. Translation: CASSQGQLLSPLHF.

Many counts were recorded for this clonotype. The chain uses TRBV4-2 and TRBJ1-3, with D unclear. The V and J ends lost 0 bases and 0 bases respectively, with 12 bases between them. The germline CDR1 and CDR2 sequences are LGHNA and YNFKEQ. CDR3 size: 17 residues. This CDR3 is CASSQDPTALSGNTIYF. Here the CDR3 DNA reads TGTGCCAGCAGCCAAGATCCAACCGCTCTCTCTGGAAACACCATATATTTT.

This clonotype was recorded at least ten times. CDR3 in amino acids: CASSPGTSGQETQYF. For the CDR3, the DNA is TGTGCCAGCAGCCCAGGGACTAGCGGGCAAGAGACCCAGTACTTC. The rearrangement uses TRBV3-1 and TRBJ2-5; TRBD2 agrees at 12 bases. With 4 bases clipped from V and 2 bases from J, the junction kept 2 bases outside the gene matches. The CDR3 has 15 residues. Germline CDR1 and CDR2: LGHDT and YNNKEL (reference sequence).

This clonotype has ten or more counts. The chain's CDR3 is CASSQVAGGYGEAFF. The CDR3 bases are TGTGCCAGCAGCCAGGTGGCAGGGGGGTACGGTGAAGCTTTCTTT. The chain joins TRBV7-9 to TRBJ1-1, with 7 bases identical to TRBD1. The CDR3 contains 15 residues. Germline trimming cut 5 bases from V and 7 bases from J; bases unmatched to any gene: 13. The germline V gene has CDR1 SEHNR and CDR2 FQNEAQ (reference sequence). The variable domain in full, completed from reference TRBV7-9 and TRBJ1-1, reads DTGVSQNPRHKITKRGQNVTFRCDPISEHNRLYWYRQTLGQGPEFLTYFQNEAQLEKSRLLSDRFSAERPKGSFSTLEIQRTEQGDSAMYLCASSQVAGGYGEAFFGQGTRLTVV.

There are many counts of this clonotype. This chain joins TRBV5-1 and TRBJ1-5, with D perhaps TRBD1 (5 bases). V dropped 2 bases and J dropped 5 bases, with 11 bases sitting between them. From germline, CDR1 is SGHRS and CDR2 YFSETQ. The CDR3 covers 14 residues. CDR3 sequence reads: CASSLGVGDQPQHF. In DNA, the CDR3 is TGCGCCAGCAGCTTAGGGGTCGGGGATCAGCCCCAGCATTTT.

This clonotype was seen repeatedly, ten times or more. The chain links TRBV7-2 to TRBJ2-2, with TRBD1 matching over 7 bases. The CDR3 extends over 14 amino acids. The ends lost 5 bases at V and 2 bases at J; junction bases unmatched: 2. Germline values: CDR1 SGHTA, CDR2 FQGNSA. DNA for the CDR3: TGTGCCAGCAGCCGGGACAGTAACACCGGGGAGCTGTTTTTT. Its translation: CASSRDSNTGELFF.